This paragraph reports one T cell receptor (beta chain). Original methodology: Amplification of reference gene primers provided the estimated nucleated cell counts. This table comes from immunoSEQ multiplex PCR, and its TCRdb copy is limited to in-frame clones, with some not included. V, J and clone size derive from that table, while D and trimming were established from the DNA sequence. The repertoire includes approximately 110,000 clones, around 66% of them detected once, and about 6% sits in the top ten. This entry belongs to a study of blood T cell repertoires in COVID-19. The V and J ends lost 7 bases and 4 bases, in that order; junction bases with no gene match: 6. The CDR3 spans 13 residues. CDR1 and CDR2 from the germline V gene are SQVTM and ANQGSEA.

The gene calls are TRBV29-1 and TRBJ1-4; 7 nucleotides agree with TRBD1. The specimen was peripheral blood. The source is a man at least 80 years old with acute or convalescent COVID-19. CDR3 sequence: CSGGQSLNEKLFF. In DNA form, the CDR3 reads TGCAGCGGGGGACAGAGCCTTAATGAAAAACTGTTTTTT.